The 4 T cell receptor beta chains listed next were all sequenced from one sample in a study of PD-1 blockade in classical Hodgkin lymphoma. Time point noted: cycle 4 day 1 (C4D1), after about 6 weeks of nivolumab. Each of the patients experienced relapse following autologous stem cell transplantation, and their brentuximab vedotin exposure differed. This table comes from immunoSEQ multiplex PCR, and its TCRdb copy is limited to in-frame clones, with some not included. The sample shows about 38,000 clones, around 80% of them seen only once. Sequencing used peripheral blood mononuclear cells (PBMCs), obtained before the fourth cycle of nivolumab. These receptors were taken from a human donor with classical Hodgkin lymphoma.

This clone was seen more than once but under ten times. The chain combines TRBV27 with TRBJ1-2, with D perhaps TRBD1 (6 bases). Trimming shortened V by 3 bases and J by 7 bases, and 15 bases separated the two germline ends. This CDR3 is 14 amino acids long. Looked up from germline, CDR1 is MNHEY and CDR2 is SMNVEV (reference sequence). The DNA for the CDR3 is TGTGCCAGCAGTTTTTCGACAGGCTCCCGTGGCTACACCTTC. Translating gives CASSFSTGSRGYTF.

The chain links TRBV6-5 to TRBJ2-7; the match to TRBD1 covers 7 bases. After removal of 1 base from V and 3 bases from J, the junction contained 6 bases not matched to a gene. The germline V gene encodes CDR1 MNHEY and CDR2 SVGAGI. This CDR3 spans 15 amino acids. The DNA for the CDR3 is TGTGCCAGCAGTTACTTCCCGGGACAGCACTACGAGCAGTACTTC. Protein sequence: CASSYFPGQHYEQYF.

The V gene is TRBV19, the J gene TRBJ1-6, with D possibly being TRBD1 (6 bases). There are 13 residues in the CDR3. Germline CDR1 and CDR2: LNHDA and SQIVND (reference sequence). The ends were cut back, 7 bases at V and 9 bases at J, with 13 bases in the middle. The DNA for the CDR3 is TGTGCCAGTAATCAGGGGAGACCTTCACCCCTCCACTTT. Amino acids: CASNQGRPSPLHF.

This rearrangement joins TRBV28 to TRBJ2-6; D is uncertain. The CDR3 runs 16 residues. V dropped 2 bases and J dropped 0 bases, with 8 bases sitting between them. Germline V gene sequence: CDR1 MDHEN, CDR2 SYDVKM. The CDR3 bases are TGTGCCAGCAGTTTAGGCTCTGCCTCTGGGGCCAACGTCCTGACTTTC. Residues: CASSLGSASGANVLTF.